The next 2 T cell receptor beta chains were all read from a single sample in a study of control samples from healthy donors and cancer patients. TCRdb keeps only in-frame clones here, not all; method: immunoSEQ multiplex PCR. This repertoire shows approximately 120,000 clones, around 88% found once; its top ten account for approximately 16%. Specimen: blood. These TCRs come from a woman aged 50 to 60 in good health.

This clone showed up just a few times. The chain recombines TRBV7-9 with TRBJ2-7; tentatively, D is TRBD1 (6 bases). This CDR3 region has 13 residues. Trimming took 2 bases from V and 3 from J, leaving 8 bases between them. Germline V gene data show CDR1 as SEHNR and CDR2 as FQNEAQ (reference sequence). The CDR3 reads CASSLKGGYEQYV. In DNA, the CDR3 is TGTGCCAGCAGCTTAAAAGGGGGCTACGAGCAGTACGTC.

The DNA for the CDR3 is TGTGCCAGCAGCGTATTTGAGGGGCAGCCCCAGCATTTT. Protein product: CASSVFEGQPQHF. The rearrangement joins TRBV9 to TRBJ1-5, with a tentative D call TRBD1 (5 bases). Germline CDR1 and CDR2: SGDLS and YYNGEE. This CDR3 comprises 13 residues. Between the trimmed V and J ends, which lost 1 base and 7 bases, there was a span of 9 bases. Drawing the rest from reference TRBV9 and TRBJ1-5, the complete variable domain is DSGVTQTPKHLITATGQRVTLRCSPRSGDLSVYWYQQSLDQGLQFLIQYYNGEERAKGNILERFSAQQFPDLHSELNLSSLELGDSALYFCASSVFEGQPQHFGDGTRLSIL.